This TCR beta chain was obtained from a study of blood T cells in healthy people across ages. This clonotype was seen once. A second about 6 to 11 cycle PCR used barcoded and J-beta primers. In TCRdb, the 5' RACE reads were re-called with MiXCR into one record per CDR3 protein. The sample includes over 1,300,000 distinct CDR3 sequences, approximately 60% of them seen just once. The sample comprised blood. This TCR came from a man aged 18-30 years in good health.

The DNA for the CDR3 is TGTGCCAGCAGCCAAAATCGGGTAGGGCAGTACTTC. It is translated as CASSQNRVGQYF. J is TRBJ2-5 and V is TRBV3-1, with D hard to call. The germline V gene has CDR1 LGHDT and CDR2 YNNKEL (reference sequence). The ends were cut back, 2 bases at V and 11 bases at J, with 12 bases in the middle. The CDR3 is 12 amino acids.